The rows below give T cell receptor beta chains drawn from one sample of a study of cytomegalovirus exposure and HLA in healthy donors. Generated by immunoSEQ multiplex PCR, the TCRdb table keeps only in-frame clones and is missing some. The data show roughly 120,000 clones, 79% seen once. The material sequenced was PBMCs. Receptors originate from a man aged 30 to 39 in good health and CMV-seropositive. CDR3s leave out the opening cysteine and the closing phenylalanine or tryptophan.

>TRBV19|12|TRBJ1-2
ATAGTPFYGGYT
>TRBV29-1|15|TRBJ1-3
SVEVEDRSGRRNTIY
>TRBV2|11|TRBJ2-1
ASRRTGANEQF
>TRBV19|14|TRBJ1-1
ASRPNVGQGNTEAF
>TRBV15|13|TRBJ2-5
ATSREGGREETQY
>TRBV6-1|13|TRBJ1-1
ASSETWGGDTEAF
>TRBV4-2|13|TRBJ2-1
ASSQDRGFYNEQF
>TRBV11-3|10|TRBJ2-1
ASSFPINEQF
>TRBV18|12|TRBJ2-7
ASSPRDGAYEQY
>TRBV19|16|TRBJ2-5
ASSRTGLAGLYQETQY
>TRBV7-3|13|TRBJ2-7
ASSLTSGGGYEQY
>TRBV5-1|14|TRBJ2-3
ASSLGSGGATDTQY
>TRBV18|13|TRBJ2-7
ASSPLAGSTSEQY
>TRBV4-2|16|TRBJ2-4
ASSQDLRSVIAKNIQY
>TRBV18|14|TRBJ1-3
ASSPNRDTSGNTIY
>TRBV27|15|TRBJ2-7
ASSLKPWDSLHYEQY
>TRBV5-1|12|TRBJ2-3
ASSWSGPTDTQY
>TRBV5-1|12|TRBJ1-1
ASSLGTGGTEAF
>TRBV7-3|12|TRBJ2-1
ASSFLAGAGEQF
>TRBV2|10|TRBJ2-5
ASSVQRETQY
>TRBV7-3|11|TRBJ2-7
ASARWPAEEQY
>TRBV6-8|16|TRBJ1-4
ASIRFQSRDRGYEKLF
>TRBV7-9|13|TRBJ1-1
ASSALTGESAEAF
>TRBV30|13|.
AWSVGGTGTYEQY
>TRBV5-1|12|TRBJ2-7
ASSPGYYSHEQY
>TRBV30|12|TRBJ1-2
AWSLRGDYYGYT
>TRBV30|17|TRBJ1-6
AWRDETQGKSSYNSPLH
>TRBV7-3|11|TRBJ2-1
ASNNYGNNEQF
>TRBV7-9|15|TRBJ2-2
SSSTRGTLYNTGELF
>TRBV9|15|TRBJ2-7
ASSPTPGRTSSYEQY
>TRBV6-6|14|TRBJ1-2
ASSYTHRVYRDGYT
>TRBV27|14|TRBJ1-2
ASSLLSAEANYGYT
>TRBV6-1|15|TRBJ2-1
ASRERQGLVVYNEQF
>TRBV10-3|12|TRBJ2-7
AISKGDRNYEQY
>TRBV19|13|TRBJ1-6
ASSPRGINNSPLH
>TRBV23-1|13|.
ASSQSPGVVYEQY
>TRBV7-3|14|TRBJ2-3
ASSLNPGGRTDTQY
>TRBV4-2|13|TRBJ2-5
ASSQDTGQLLTQY
>TRBV7-9|12|TRBJ2-7
ASSFSGGSYEQY